Listed below are T cell receptor beta chains from one sample, sequenced in a study of T cells in Graves' hyperthyroidism and ophthalmopathy. TCRdb re-derived calls from the multiplex PCR reads in MiXCR, one entry per CDR3 protein. The sample has under 400,000 distinct CDR3 sequences, around 16% seen once; the top ten hold around 33%. Material: blood. These receptors originate from a man in his thirties or forties with Graves' hyperthyroidism. CDR3s include the opening cysteine and the closing phenylalanine or tryptophan. A D gene is named only where the DNA matches it firmly. The size of a clone is reported for some rows only, either as once, few or many, or as a class for expanded clones.

d_call: TRBD1
v_call: TRBV18
j_call: TRBJ1-1
clone_size: many
cdr3_aa: CASSPRQGKDTEAFF
cdr3_nt: TGTGCCAGCTCACCGAGACAGGGGAAGGATACTGAAGCTTTCTTT

d_call: .
v_call: TRBV6-5
j_call: TRBJ1-5
clone_size: .
cdr3_aa: CASSSSDSTGQPQHF
cdr3_nt: .

d_call: .
v_call: TRBV6-1
j_call: TRBJ1-2
clone_size: few
cdr3_aa: CASSFTDGGRLDGYTF
cdr3_nt: TGTGCCAGCAGTTTCACGGATGGGGGGCGTCTCGATGGCTACACCTTC

d_call: TRBD2
v_call: TRBV19
j_call: TRBJ2-2
clone_size: .
cdr3_aa: CASSMGLAGITGELFF
cdr3_nt: TGTGCCAGTAGTATGGGACTAGCGGGTATCACCGGGGAGCTGTTTTTT

d_call: .
v_call: TRBV28
j_call: TRBJ2-5
clone_size: few
cdr3_aa: CASSIDSPETQYF
cdr3_nt: TGTGCCAGCAGTATCGACAGTCCAGAGACCCAGTACTTC

d_call: .
v_call: TRBV7-9
j_call: TRBJ2-7
clone_size: many
cdr3_aa: CASRSGANYEQYF
cdr3_nt: TGTGCCAGCAGATCTGGGGCGAACTACGAGCAGTACTTC

d_call: .
v_call: TRBV15
j_call: TRBJ2-6
clone_size: few
cdr3_aa: CATSAGAGGANVLTF
cdr3_nt: TGTGCCACCAGCGCAGGGGCGGGTGGGGCCAACGTCCTGACTTTC

d_call: TRBD1
v_call: TRBV24-1
j_call: TRBJ2-7
clone_size: .
cdr3_aa: CATSDTLTGSEYF
cdr3_nt: TGTGCCACCAGTGATACCTTGACAGGGAGCGAGTACTTC

d_call: .
v_call: TRBV7-8
j_call: TRBJ2-1
clone_size: many
cdr3_aa: CASSHRELDEDEQFF
cdr3_nt: TGTGCCAGCAGTCACAGGGAGCTAGATGAGGATGAGCAGTTCTTC

d_call: .
v_call: TRBV30
j_call: TRBJ2-7
clone_size: many
cdr3_aa: CAWAKPGSSYEQYF
cdr3_nt: TGTGCCTGGGCTAAACCAGGGAGCTCCTACGAGCAGTACTTC

d_call: .
v_call: TRBV6-1
j_call: TRBJ2-7
clone_size: few
cdr3_aa: CASSGRPREQYF
cdr3_nt: TGTGCCAGCTCTGGCAGGCCCAGGGAGCAGTACTTC

d_call: .
v_call: TRBV7-9
j_call: TRBJ1-1
clone_size: .
cdr3_aa: CASSLGVGVSTEAFF
cdr3_nt: TGTGCCAGCAGCTTAGGGGTAGGGGTGAGCACTGAAGCTTTCTTT

d_call: .
v_call: TRBV19
j_call: TRBJ2-5
clone_size: .
cdr3_aa: CASSRAETQYF
cdr3_nt: TGTGCCAGCTCAAGGGCGGAGACCCAGTACTTC

d_call: TRBD1
v_call: TRBV7-8
j_call: TRBJ2-2
clone_size: .
cdr3_aa: CASSPAAGDRDGELFF
cdr3_nt: TGTGCCAGCAGCCCCGCCGCCGGAGACAGGGACGGGGAGCTGTTTTTT

d_call: .
v_call: TRBV12-3/TRBV12-4
j_call: TRBJ2-7
clone_size: many
cdr3_aa: CASTSPDQTYEQYF
cdr3_nt: TGTGCCAGCACCTCCCCGGACCAGACCTACGAGCAGTACTTC

d_call: .
v_call: TRBV11-3
j_call: TRBJ2-1
clone_size: many
cdr3_aa: CASSFVRSGEQFF
cdr3_nt: TGTGCCAGCAGCTTCGTGCGGAGTGGTGAGCAGTTCTTC

d_call: .
v_call: TRBV15
j_call: TRBJ1-1
clone_size: .
cdr3_aa: CATTDEGGRAFF
cdr3_nt: TGTGCCACCACAGATGAGGGTGGGAGGGCTTTCTTT

d_call: TRBD1
v_call: TRBV4-1
j_call: TRBJ1-6
clone_size: .
cdr3_aa: CASSQDPPEVYGTVSPLHF
cdr3_nt: TGCGCCAGCAGCCAGGACCCGCCCGAAGTATACGGGACAGTGTCACCCCTCCACTTT

d_call: TRBD2
v_call: TRBV7-8
j_call: TRBJ2-1
clone_size: few
cdr3_aa: CASSLEAGGLYNEQFF
cdr3_nt: TGTGCCAGCAGCTTAGAAGCGGGAGGCCTTTACAATGAGCAGTTCTTC

d_call: .
v_call: TRBV20-1
j_call: TRBJ2-1
clone_size: many
cdr3_aa: CSARDASPESYNEQFF
cdr3_nt: TGCAGTGCTAGAGATGCTAGCCCCGAGAGTTACAATGAGCAGTTCTTC

d_call: TRBD2
v_call: TRBV28
j_call: TRBJ2-1
clone_size: many
cdr3_aa: CASSLSGGMIQQFF
cdr3_nt: TGTGCCAGCAGTTTGTCGGGAGGAATGATTCAGCAGTTCTTC

d_call: TRBD1
v_call: TRBV6-1
j_call: TRBJ2-6
clone_size: .
cdr3_aa: CASARQGSPGANVLTF
cdr3_nt: TGTGCCAGCGCGAGACAGGGGAGCCCTGGGGCCAACGTCCTGACTTTC

d_call: .
v_call: TRBV5-1
j_call: TRBJ2-1
clone_size: few
cdr3_aa: CASSFGGASYNEQFF
cdr3_nt: TGCGCCAGCAGCTTCGGCGGGGCCTCCTACAATGAGCAGTTCTTC

d_call: TRBD1
v_call: TRBV5-1
j_call: TRBJ2-2
clone_size: many
cdr3_aa: CASSLSLWGQNGELFF
cdr3_nt: TGCGCCAGCAGCTTGAGTTTATGGGGACAGAACGGGGAGCTGTTTTTT

d_call: .
v_call: TRBV25-1
j_call: TRBJ2-2
clone_size: .
cdr3_aa: CASSVTGNTGELFF
cdr3_nt: TGTGCCAGCAGTGTGACAGGGAACACCGGGGAGCTGTTTTTT

d_call: .
v_call: TRBV5-1
j_call: TRBJ2-1
clone_size: .
cdr3_aa: CASSFGHQSYNEQFF
cdr3_nt: TGCGCCAGCAGCTTTGGACATCAATCCTACAATGAGCAGTTCTTC

d_call: .
v_call: TRBV5-1
j_call: TRBJ2-3
clone_size: .
cdr3_aa: CASTDLSGTDTQYF
cdr3_nt: TGCGCCAGCACAGACTTGTCGGGCACAGATACGCAGTATTTT

d_call: .
v_call: TRBV12-3/TRBV12-4
j_call: TRBJ2-7
clone_size: many
cdr3_aa: CASSPPDRTSTYEQYF
cdr3_nt: TGTGCCAGCAGTCCGCCCGACAGGACTTCCACCTACGAGCAGTACTTC

d_call: .
v_call: TRBV24-1
j_call: TRBJ1-5
clone_size: .
cdr3_aa: CATSPESDPNSNQPQHF
cdr3_nt: TGTGCCACCAGCCCGGAGTCGGACCCCAATAGCAATCAGCCCCAGCATTTT

d_call: .
v_call: TRBV7-2
j_call: TRBJ2-3
clone_size: many
cdr3_aa: CASSLGWGYTDTQYF
cdr3_nt: TGTGCCAGCAGCTTAGGATGGGGATACACAGATACGCAGTATTTT

d_call: .
v_call: TRBV3-1
j_call: TRBJ2-7
clone_size: .
cdr3_aa: CAISRGEDEQYF
cdr3_nt: TGTGCCATCTCACGGGGCGAAGACGAGCAGTACTTC

d_call: .
v_call: TRBV28
j_call: TRBJ2-7
clone_size: .
cdr3_aa: CASRIAASYEQYF
cdr3_nt: TGTGCCAGCCGAATAGCGGCCTCTTACGAGCAGTACTTC

d_call: .
v_call: TRBV6-5
j_call: TRBJ2-5
clone_size: many
cdr3_aa: CASSYSTNPGETQYF
cdr3_nt: TGTGCCAGCAGTTACTCTACAAATCCGGGGGAGACCCAGTACTTC

d_call: .
v_call: TRBV28
j_call: TRBJ1-4
clone_size: many
cdr3_aa: CASSLEGTNEKLFF
cdr3_nt: TGTGCCAGCAGTTTAGAGGGAACTAATGAAAAACTGTTTTTT

d_call: TRBD2
v_call: TRBV20-1
j_call: TRBJ2-3
clone_size: .
cdr3_aa: CSASRGTSGSISTDTQYF
cdr3_nt: TGCAGTGCTAGCCGAGGGACTAGCGGGTCTATAAGCACAGATACGCAGTATTTT

d_call: .
v_call: TRBV7-9
j_call: TRBJ2-1
clone_size: many
cdr3_aa: CASSPRIASSYNEQFF
cdr3_nt: TGTGCCAGCAGCCCCCGGATAGCGAGCTCCTACAATGAGCAGTTCTTC

d_call: TRBD2
v_call: TRBV18
j_call: TRBJ2-1
clone_size: many
cdr3_aa: CASSRGSEQFF
cdr3_nt: TGTGCCAGCTCACGCGGGAGTGAGCAGTTCTTC

d_call: .
v_call: TRBV19
j_call: TRBJ1-1
clone_size: few
cdr3_aa: CASMGYPGMTFF
cdr3_nt: TGTGCCAGTATGGGGTACCCAGGGATGACTTTCTTT

d_call: .
v_call: TRBV20-1
j_call: TRBJ2-3
clone_size: few
cdr3_aa: CSASFGTDTQYF
cdr3_nt: TGCAGTGCTAGTTTCGGCACAGATACGCAGTATTTT

d_call: .
v_call: TRBV19
j_call: TRBJ1-5
clone_size: .
cdr3_aa: CASSIPPYSNQPQHF
cdr3_nt: TGTGCCAGTAGTATCCCCCCCTATAGCAATCAGCCCCAGCATTTT

d_call: TRBD2
v_call: TRBV5-1
j_call: TRBJ2-3
clone_size: many
cdr3_aa: CASVEGASGSGTDTQYF
cdr3_nt: TGCGCCAGCGTTGAGGGGGCTAGCGGGAGTGGAACAGATACGCAGTATTTT

d_call: .
v_call: TRBV7-9
j_call: TRBJ2-1
clone_size: few
cdr3_aa: CASSLARFERGRYNEQFF
cdr3_nt: TGTGCCAGCAGCTTAGCTCGATTCGAGAGGGGAAGATACAATGAGCAGTTCTTC

d_call: TRBD1
v_call: TRBV6-1
j_call: TRBJ1-1
clone_size: many
cdr3_aa: CASSVRGMNTEAFF
cdr3_nt: TGTGCCAGCAGCGTCAGGGGGATGAACACTGAAGCTTTCTTT

d_call: .
v_call: TRBV10-3
j_call: TRBJ2-7
clone_size: many
cdr3_aa: CAIVLGSLYEQYF
cdr3_nt: TGTGCCATAGTGTTGGGGAGCCTCTACGAGCAGTACTTC

d_call: .
v_call: TRBV28
j_call: TRBJ1-6
clone_size: many
cdr3_aa: CASSLARASPLHF
cdr3_nt: TGTGCCAGCAGTTTGGCGCGGGCTTCACCCCTCCACTTT

d_call: .
v_call: TRBV20-1
j_call: TRBJ2-3
clone_size: many
cdr3_aa: CSASSGDSSGDTQYF
cdr3_nt: TGCAGTGCTAGTTCAGGGGACTCCTCGGGAGATACGCAGTATTTT

d_call: .
v_call: TRBV30
j_call: TRBJ1-1
clone_size: few
cdr3_aa: CAWNLGPNTEAFF
cdr3_nt: TGTGCCTGGAACTTGGGACCGAACACTGAAGCTTTCTTT

d_call: TRBD1
v_call: TRBV11-2
j_call: TRBJ1-1
clone_size: many
cdr3_aa: CASSYPTGATEAFF
cdr3_nt: TGTGCCAGCAGCTACCCAACAGGGGCCACTGAAGCTTTCTTT

d_call: TRBD2
v_call: TRBV18
j_call: TRBJ2-7
clone_size: few
cdr3_aa: CASSPPLGLAGLYEQYF
cdr3_nt: TGTGCCAGCTCACCACCGTTGGGACTAGCGGGACTATACGAGCAGTACTTC

d_call: .
v_call: TRBV3-1
j_call: TRBJ1-1
clone_size: many
cdr3_aa: CASSPGGQMNTEAFF
cdr3_nt: TGTGCCAGCAGCCCTGGGGGGCAGATGAACACTGAAGCTTTCTTT

d_call: TRBD2
v_call: TRBV5-5
j_call: TRBJ2-1
clone_size: many
cdr3_aa: CASSLVSGSNEQFF
cdr3_nt: TGTGCCAGCAGCTTGGTTAGCGGGTCCAATGAGCAGTTCTTC

d_call: .
v_call: TRBV27
j_call: TRBJ2-2
clone_size: .
cdr3_aa: CASSFENGELLF
cdr3_nt: TGTGCCAGCAGTTTTGAGAACGGGGAGCTGCTTTTT